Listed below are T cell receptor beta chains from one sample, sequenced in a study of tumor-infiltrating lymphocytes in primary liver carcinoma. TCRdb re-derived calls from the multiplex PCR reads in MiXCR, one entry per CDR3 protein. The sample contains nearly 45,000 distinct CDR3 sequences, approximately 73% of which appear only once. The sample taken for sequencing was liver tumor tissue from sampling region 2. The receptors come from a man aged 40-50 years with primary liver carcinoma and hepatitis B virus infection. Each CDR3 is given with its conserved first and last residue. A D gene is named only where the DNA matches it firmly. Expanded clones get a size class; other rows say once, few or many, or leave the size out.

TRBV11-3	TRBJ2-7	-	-	TGTACCAGCAGCTCAAAGCACTACGAGCAGTACTTC	CTSSSKHYEQYF
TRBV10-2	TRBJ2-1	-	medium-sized	TGCGCCAGCAGCCACGGGTACAATGAGCAGTTCTTC	CASSHGYNEQFF
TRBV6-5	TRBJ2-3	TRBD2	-	TGCGCCAGCAACCCAGGACTAGCGGGAACAGGTACGCAATATTTT	CASNPGLAGTGTQYF
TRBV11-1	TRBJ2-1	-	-	TGTGCCTGTGCCTGGAACGTCCTGAGTTCCTACCATGAGCAGTTCTTC	CACAWNVLSSYHEQFF
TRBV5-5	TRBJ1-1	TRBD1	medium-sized	TGTGCCAGCAGCTTGTTCGGGACAGGGGGTACTGAAGCTTTCTTT	CASSLFGTGGTEAFF
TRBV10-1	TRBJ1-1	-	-	TGCGCCGGCAGTGAGTTTCGGAACACTGAAGCTTTCTTT	CAGSEFRNTEAFF
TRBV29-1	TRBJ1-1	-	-	TGTAGCGTTCGATGGGGCGCGGCTGAAGCCTTCTTT	CSVRWGAAEAFF
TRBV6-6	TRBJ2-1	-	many	TGTGCCAGCAGTTCCCGGACTACCCCCCTCGGGCAGTTCTTC	CASSSRTTPLGQFF
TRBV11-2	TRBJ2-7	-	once	TGTGCCAGCGGCATTACGGGTCCGCTTGGAGAGCAGTACTTC	CASGITGPLGEQYF
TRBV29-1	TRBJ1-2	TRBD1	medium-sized	TGCAGCGTAAGGACAGGGAGAGATCTCTACACCTTC	CSVRTGRDLYTF
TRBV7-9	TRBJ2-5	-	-	TGTACCAGCAGTTCGGGATACGCGGGAGAGACCCAGTACTTC	CTSSSGYAGETQYF
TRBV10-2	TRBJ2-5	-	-	TGCGCCAGCAGTGGTAGTTCCAGACGAGAGACGCAGTACTTC	CASSGSSRRETQYF
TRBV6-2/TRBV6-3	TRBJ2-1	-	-	TGTGCCAGCAGGTTGCCTCGAACGTCCTACAATGTGCACTTCTTC	CASRLPRTSYNVHFF
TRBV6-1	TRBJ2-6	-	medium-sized	TGTGCCAGCAGTGCCAGACAGGTGCGATTCTCTGGGGCCAACGTCCTGACTTTC	CASSARQVRFSGANVLTF
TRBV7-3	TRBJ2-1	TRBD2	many	TGTGCCAGCAGCAGGTGGGGGGTAGCGGGAGTAAATGAGCAGTTCTTC	CASSRWGVAGVNEQFF
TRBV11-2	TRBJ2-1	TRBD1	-	TGTGCCAGCAGCTATGCGACAGGGGAGGAATTCTTC	CASSYATGEEFF
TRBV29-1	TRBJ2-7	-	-	TGCAGCGTACAAGTTACAAGGGGCGAGGGCGAGCATTGCTTC	CSVQVTRGEGEHCF
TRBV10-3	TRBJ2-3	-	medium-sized	TGTGCCACCAGAGGTGGTCCTAGCGAGCAGCAGTATTTT	CATRGGPSEQQYF
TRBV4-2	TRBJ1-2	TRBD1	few	TGTGTCAGCTGCCGATCGTCCAGGGGGGGGGGCGCGTCCTATGGCTACACCTTC	CVSCRSSRGGGASYGYTF
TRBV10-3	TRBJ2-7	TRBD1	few	TGTGCCATCAGTGAGTCTAGGACAGGGGGGCTCTACGAGCAGTACTTC	CAISESRTGGLYEQYF
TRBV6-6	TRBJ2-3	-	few	TGTGTCAGTAGTAAATACCGGTCAGATACGCAGTATTTT	CVSSKYRSDTQYF
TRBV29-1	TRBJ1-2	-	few	TGCAGCGACAAGTCTGGACAGTCGATCTGTGGCTACACCTTC	CSDKSGQSICGYTF
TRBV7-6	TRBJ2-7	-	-	TGTGCCAGCGGCGCCGTGACAGGAGAGCAGTACTTC	CASGAVTGEQYF
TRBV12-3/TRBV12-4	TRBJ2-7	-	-	TGTGCCAGCAAAGAGGGGATTAGGTACAAGCAGTACTTC	CASKEGIRYKQYF
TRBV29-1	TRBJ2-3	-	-	TGCAGCGTTCGGGGTCTCCGCAGAGATACGCAGTATTTT	CSVRGLRRDTQYF
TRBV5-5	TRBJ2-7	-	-	TGTACCAGCAGCTTCGGACTCTCCTACGAGAAGTACTTC	CTSSFGLSYEKYF
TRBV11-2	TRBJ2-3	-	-	TGTGCCAACAGCACGGGACCAGCGGGCTTCGCAAATACGCAGTATTTT	CANSTGPAGFANTQYF
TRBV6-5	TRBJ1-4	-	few	TGTGCCAGCAGTCGTGGTTGGACTAATGGAAAACTGTTTTTT	CASSRGWTNGKLFF
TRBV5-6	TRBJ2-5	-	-	TGTGCTAGCGGCTATCGGGGGAATCCCCGGGAGACCCAGTACTTC	CASGYRGNPRETQYF
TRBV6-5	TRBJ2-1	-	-	TGTGCTAGCAGTCGACTAATGGATTACAATGAGCAGTTCTTC	CASSRLMDYNEQFF
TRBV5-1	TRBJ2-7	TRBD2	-	TGCGCCAGCAGCTTGGGGGGCGGGAGCTACGAGCGGTACTTC	CASSLGGGSYERYF
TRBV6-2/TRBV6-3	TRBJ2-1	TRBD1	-	TGTGCCAGCACCGAACCGGAACAGGGGGCAAGGGAGCAGTTCTTC	CASTEPEQGAREQFF
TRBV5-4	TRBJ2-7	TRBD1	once	TGTGCCAGCAGCTCGAACCGGGACAGGGCCCACGAACTGTACTTC	CASSSNRDRAHELYF
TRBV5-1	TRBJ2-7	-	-	TGCGCCAGCAGCTTGGAGCCGGTGCGAGACGAGCAGTACTTC	CASSLEPVRDEQYF
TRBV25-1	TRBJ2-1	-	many	TGTGCCAGCAGTGACGGCCCGTATGAGCAGTTCTTC	CASSDGPYEQFF
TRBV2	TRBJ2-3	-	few	TGTGCCGGCAGTGAAGCCCTCGACGCTAGCACAGATACGCAGTATTTT	CAGSEALDASTDTQYF
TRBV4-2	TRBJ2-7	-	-	TGTGCCGGTAGCCAAGGTGACATGGGCCACGAGCAGTACTTC	CAGSQGDMGHEQYF
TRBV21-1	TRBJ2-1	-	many	TGTGCCAGCAGCGCCTATTCAACCGGGACTAGCGGGAGTGTATCCTACAATGAGCAGTTCTTC	CASSAYSTGTSGSVSYNEQFF
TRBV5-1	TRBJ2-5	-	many	TGCGCCAGCAGCTTGGAACTAAATGAAGAGACCCAGTACTTC	CASSLELNEETQYF
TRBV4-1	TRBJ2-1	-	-	TGCGCCAGCAGGAGGGAGGAATCAGGATTGCTTAATAGCGTGCAGTTCTTT	CASRREESGLLNSVQFF
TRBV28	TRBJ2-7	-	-	TGTCCCAGCAGTTTACATGGGCCCGTGGGGCAGTACTTC	CPSSLHGPVGQYF
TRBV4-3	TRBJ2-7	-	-	TGTGCCAGCAGTCAAGATGGGGGGGCGGGAGACGAGCAGTACTTC	CASSQDGGAGDEQYF
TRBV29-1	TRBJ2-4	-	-	TGCAGCGTTGAGGACTTGAAAAAAATTCAGTACTTC	CSVEDLKKIQYF
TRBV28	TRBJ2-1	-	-	TGTGCCAGTTCCTTGGTTAACAATGAGCAGTTCTTC	CASSLVNNEQFF
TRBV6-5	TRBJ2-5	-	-	TGTGCCAGCAGTTACGGGGGGGCGGAGACCCAGTATTTC	CASSYGGAETQYF
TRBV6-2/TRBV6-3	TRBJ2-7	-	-	TGTACCAGCAGTTACGAGGTACCCTACGAGCAGCATTTC	CTSSYEVPYEQHF
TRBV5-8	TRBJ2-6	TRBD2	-	TGTGCCAGCAGCCCAATGGGACTAGCGGGGTTCTCTGGGACCAACGTCATGACTTTC	CASSPMGLAGFSGTNVMTF
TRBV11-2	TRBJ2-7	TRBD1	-	TGTGTCAGTAGCTTAGCAGGGGGCCCCTTTGACTACGTGCAGTACTTC	CVSSLAGGPFDYVQYF
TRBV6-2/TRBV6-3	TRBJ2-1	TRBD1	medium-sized	TGTGCCAGCACCCGGGACAGCGACAATGAGCAGTTCTTC	CASTRDSDNEQFF
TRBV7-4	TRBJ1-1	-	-	TGTGCCAGCAGCTTAGTCGGGGGGCGCGGGAACACTGATGCTTTCTTT	CASSLVGGRGNTDAFF
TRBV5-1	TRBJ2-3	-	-	TGCGCCAGCAGCCTCAATGGGCGAACTAGCATAGATACGCAGTATTTT	CASSLNGRTSIDTQYF
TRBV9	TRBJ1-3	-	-	TGTGCCAGCAGCGTCAGTATGGGGGCAGACGGAAACACCATATATTTT	CASSVSMGADGNTIYF
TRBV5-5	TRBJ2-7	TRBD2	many	TGTGCCAGCAGCCTGACACTAGCGGGAGGGCTCGAGCAGTACTTC	CASSLTLAGGLEQYF
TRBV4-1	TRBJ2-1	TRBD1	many	TGCGCCAGCAGCCAAGGACAGGGGAGTTGGGATGAGCAGTTCTTC	CASSQGQGSWDEQFF
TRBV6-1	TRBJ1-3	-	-	TGTGCCAGCTCATCCCTGGCAGGAGCTGGAAACATCATATATTTT	CASSSLAGAGNIIYF
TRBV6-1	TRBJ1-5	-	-	TGTGCCAGCAGTGGAGACCATACCAATCAGCCCCAACATTTT	CASSGDHTNQPQHF
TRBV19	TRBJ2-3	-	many	TGTGCCAGTAGTTACTTATCCGGAGATACGCAGTATTTT	CASSYLSGDTQYF
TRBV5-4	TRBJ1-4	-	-	TGTGCCAGCAGCCCGAAGGGGGAAAAACCGTTTTTT	CASSPKGEKPFF
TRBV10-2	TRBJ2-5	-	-	TGTGCCAGCAGTGGTAGTTACAGACAAGAGACCCAGTACTTC	CASSGSYRQETQYF
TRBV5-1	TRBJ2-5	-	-	TGCGCCAACAGCCCAACCCCCTCAGCGGAGGAGACCCTGTACTTC	CANSPTPSAEETLYF